This entry concerns a single T cell receptor beta chain. Its cognate antigen is unknown. This sample is drawn from a study of blood T cells in healthy people across ages. Overall study: Template switching recovered approximately one barcoded beta molecule for every two T cells. General observations from the study: Versus aged donors, long-lived donors had higher diversity and more naive CD4+ cells.

The CDR3 is 17 residues long. Germline CDR1 is LGHNA and CDR2 is YSLEER. V dropped 3 bases and J dropped 1 base, with 15 bases sitting between them. Then a second PCR, running roughly 6 to 12 cycles, was carried out with a sample-barcoded 5' primer and a J-beta primer mix. Every sample gave at least 3 million paired-end reads containing CDR3. One entry per CDR3 protein results from TCRdb running MiXCR on the 5' RACE reads. The sample lists 700,000 to 1,000,000 distinct CDR3 sequences, around 42% occurring once. The chain has TRBV4-3 and TRBJ2-2; weak D call: TRBD2 (6 bases). This TCR came from a man aged 55 to 70 in good health. The source material was blood. The CDR3 loop is CASSQYYREENTGELFF. In DNA form, the CDR3 reads TGCGCCAGCAGCCAGTATTATAGGGAGGAGAACACCGGGGAGCTGTTTTTT.